The source of this TCR beta chain is a study of blood T cell repertoires in COVID-19. As for the study in general: Sites in the United States, Italy and Spain provided acute and convalescent COVID-19 samples.

V lost 4 bases and J lost 2, with 12 bases in between. The CDR3 is made up of 14 amino acids. Germline values: CDR1 SGHRS, CDR2 YFSETQ. Categorization into cohorts depended on clinical history that participants reported. As processed by the authors: Researchers report that nucleated cell counts were estimated from reference gene primer amplification. Clones were read by immunoSEQ multiplex PCR, and TCRdb kept only the in-frame ones, dropping some. Clone size and the V and J calls come from that table; the DNA yielded D and trimming. The table records about 360,000 clones, 70% to 90% of them present only once.

Sequencing was performed on PBMCs or T cells enriched from blood (not recorded which). The rearrangement links TRBV5-1 to TRBJ2-5; D may be TRBD2 (5 bases). The TCR originated in a woman aged 35 to 49 with acute COVID-19. The CDR3 sequence: CASSPPEGQETQYF. CDR3 in DNA: TGCGCCAGCAGCCCCCCCGAGGGTCAAGAGACCCAGTACTTC.